The next 15 T cell receptor beta chains were all read from a single sample in a study of early T cells in non-severe SARS-CoV-2 infection. From the 5' RACE reads, TCRdb called clonotypes with MiXCR, one entry per CDR3 protein. The sample holds 25,000 to 30,000 distinct CDR3 sequences, less than 10% seen once. Material for sequencing was whole blood. The receptors derive from an adult who was a healthcare worker with PCR-confirmed SARS-CoV-2 infection or an uninfected control (not recorded which).

The rearrangement links TRBV9 to TRBJ2-3; maybe TRBD2 (5 bases). This CDR3 spans 14 amino acids. Germline V CDR1 and CDR2: SGDLS, YYNGEE. V dropped 3 bases and J dropped 1 base, with 9 bases sitting between them. DNA for the CDR3: TGTGCCAGCAGCGGGGCGGGTCGCACAGATACGCAGTATTTT. It is translated as CASSGAGRTDTQYF.

Many counts were recorded for this clonotype. The chain is built from TRBV3-1 and TRBJ2-5; 7 nucleotides align to TRBD1. The length of the CDR3 is 13 residues. CDR1 is LGHDT and CDR2 is YNNKEL in the germline V gene (reference sequence). V gave up 6 bases and J gave up 8 bases; unmatched junction bases: 9. Here the CDR3 reads CASSTGQARTQYF. The CDR3 DNA reads as TGTGCCAGCAGTACCGGACAGGCTCGTACCCAGTACTTC.

This clonotype was found many times. The chain carries TRBV15 and TRBJ2-3, with 7 bases that match TRBD2. CDR3 length equals 12 residues. Germline V gene sequence: CDR1 LNHNV, CDR2 YYDKDF (reference sequence). The ends lost 7 bases at V and 5 bases at J; junction bases unmatched: 3. The CDR3 protein is CATNRGVDTQYF. CDR3 coding DNA: TGTGCCACCAACCGGGGGGTAGATACGCAGTATTTT.

Only a few counts were recorded for this clonotype. V usage is TRBV3-1 and J usage is TRBJ2-3; TRBD2 aligns across 12 bases. Unmatched junction bases numbered 7, after V lost 0 bases and J lost 3 bases. The CDR3 has 18 residues. Germline CDR1 is LGHDT and CDR2 is YNNKEL (reference sequence). CDR3 sequence (DNA): TGTGCCAGCAGCCAAGATCAAGGACTAGCGGGGATGACAGATACGCAGTATTTT. It encodes CASSQDQGLAGMTDTQYF.

This clonotype was counted at least ten times. The rearrangement links TRBV7-2 to TRBJ2-3, with a possible D match to TRBD2 (6 bases). This CDR3 is built from 16 residues. Per germline, CDR1 SGHTA and CDR2 FQGNSA. V shed 1 base and J shed 4 bases, with 15 bases lying between them. The CDR3 loop reads CASSLVGRGLADTQYF. CDR3 DNA sequence: TGTGCCAGCAGCTTAGTAGGACGGGGGTTGGCAGATACGCAGTATTTT.

This clonotype was picked up many times. The V gene is TRBV12-3 or TRBV12-4, the J gene TRBJ2-7; TRBD1 might be the D (6 bases). This CDR3 has 14 residues. V was trimmed by 9 bases and J by 2 bases, leaving 17 bases between them. For the CDR3, the DNA is TGTGCCAGTTACCCAACAGGGTCCCCCTACGAGCAGTACTTC. This gives the protein CASYPTGSPYEQYF.

The chain couples TRBV18 to TRBJ2-5, with D possibly being TRBD1 or TRBD2 (5 bases each). CDR1 and CDR2 (germline): KGHSH, LQKENI. The CDR3 sequence is 13 residues long. V was pared by 5 bases and J by 5 bases, with 12 bases between. The CDR3 DNA is TGTGCCAGCTCAGCTGGGACCGGCGAGACCCAGTACTTC. Translated: CASSAGTGETQYF. The full variable domain, in which reference TRBV18 and TRBJ2-5 provide the parts outside the CDR3, is NAGVMQNPRHLVRRRGQEARLRCSPMKGHSHVYWYRQLPEEGLKFMVYLQKENIIDESGMPKERFSAEFPKEGPSILRIQQVVRGDSAAYFCASSAGTGETQYFGPGTRLLVL.

The chain carries TRBV9 and TRBJ2-1; D unclear. Germline-derived CDR1 and CDR2 are SGDLS and YYNGEE. This CDR3 has 14 residues. V lost 4 bases to trimming and J lost 8 bases, with 16 bases between them. CDR3 nucleotide sequence: TGTGCCAGCAGCTCCCTCAAGGGCGACGATGAGCAGTTCTTC. This translates into CASSSLKGDDEQFF. Supplemented by reference TRBV9 and TRBJ2-1, the full variable domain reads DSGVTQTPKHLITATGQRVTLRCSPRSGDLSVYWYQQSLDQGLQFLIQYYNGEERAKGNILERFSAQQFPDLHSELNLSSLELGDSALYFCASSSLKGDDEQFFGPGTRLTVL.

This clonotype was detected many times. In nucleotides, the CDR3 is TGTGCCAGCAGCCTCAGACGGGGGGCCGGACATGATCAGCCCCAGCATTTT. The encoded protein is CASSLRRGAGHDQPQHF. This sequence joins TRBV6-5 and TRBJ1-5; D possibly corresponds to TRBD1 (6 bases). The CDR3 runs to 17 residues. Germline CDR1 reads MNHEY; CDR2 reads SVGAGI. V was cut by 6 bases and J by 5 bases, with 23 bases left in between.

This clonotype showed up just a few times. The genes are TRBV27 and TRBJ1-1; tentative D call: TRBD1 (6 bases). Trimming took 3 bases from V and 1 from J, leaving 9 bases between them. Germline CDR1 MNHEY, CDR2 SMNVEV (reference sequence). The CDR3 covers 14 residues. In DNA, the CDR3 is TGTGCCAGCAGTTTTGGGACACCGAACACTGAAGCTTTCTTT. This codes for CASSFGTPNTEAFF.

V is TRBV11-2 and J is TRBJ2-3; 13 nucleotides align to TRBD2. The CDR3 totals 18 residues. Per germline, CDR1 SGHAT and CDR2 FQNNGV. V trimming: 5 bases; J trimming: 2 bases; junction bases outside the gene matches: 10. CDR3 protein: CASSLTSGGTLYTDTQYF. Written as DNA, the CDR3 is TGTGCCAGCAGCCTGACTAGCGGGGGGACCCTATACACAGATACGCAGTATTTT.

This clonotype was recorded at least ten times. The V gene is TRBV19, the J gene TRBJ2-1, with 12 bases fitting TRBD2. Germline V lookup: CDR1 LNHDA, CDR2 SQIVND (reference sequence). CDR3 length: 16 residues. V lost 3 bases to trimming and J lost 8 bases; unmatched junction nucleotides: 8. The CDR3, as DNA: TGTGCCAGTAGTATTGGACTAGCGGGGAATAGAGATGAGCAGTTCTTC. Protein: CASSIGLAGNRDEQFF.

In its sample, this clonotype was seen many times. This sequence joins TRBV27 and TRBJ2-3; 7 bases line up with TRBD2. The V and J ends lost 3 bases and 4 bases, in that order; junction bases with no gene match: 7. The germline CDR1 and CDR2 sequences are MNHEY and SMNVEV (reference sequence). The CDR3 extends over 15 amino acids. The CDR3 DNA reads as TGTGCCAGCAGTTTGAGAGGCGGGGGTCCAGATACGCAGTATTTT. Translating it yields CASSLRGGGPDTQYF.

This clonotype was recorded many times. V usage is TRBV20-1 and J usage is TRBJ1-4; D is uncertain. CDR1 and CDR2 from the germline V gene are DFQATT and SNEGSKA (reference sequence). V lost 5 bases to trimming and J lost 7 bases, with 14 bases between them. This CDR3 has 13 residues. CDR3 nucleotides: TGCAGTGCTTCCCCGGTAGGCGGTGAAAAACTGTTTTTT. It translates to CSASPVGGEKLFF.

This clonotype was seen ten or more times. The V gene is TRBV12-3 or TRBV12-4, the J gene TRBJ2-1, with D perhaps matching TRBD1 (6 bases). V was pared by 4 bases and J by 8 bases, with 15 bases between. The CDR3 has 14 amino acids. CDR3 nucleotides: TGTGCCAGCAGTTCCGTCAACAGGGACCATGAGCAGTTCTTC. Translated: CASSSVNRDHEQFF.